The rows below give T cell receptor beta chains drawn from one sample of a study of blood T cell repertoires in COVID-19. Sequencing used immunoSEQ multiplex PCR; TCRdb keeps in-frame clones, though not all of them. The sample shows approximately 360,000 clones, around 83% of them seen only once. Material: PBMCs or T cells enriched from blood (not recorded which). The receptors originated from a woman in her forties or fifties who had recovered from COVID-19. The CDR3 runs from the conserved cysteine through the conserved F or W. The D gene is left open where the match is weak. Rows may omit the clone size; those that give it use once, few, many or a size class.

>TRBJ1-5|TRBV30|NA|NA
TGTGCCTGGAGTGTAGCAGGGCAAAGCAATCAGCCCCAGCATTTT
CAWSVAGQSNQPQHF
>TRBJ1-2|TRBV20-1|NA|NA
TGCAGCACGGGGGGGGCCTCTGGCTACACCTTC
CSTGGASGYTF
>TRBJ1-1|TRBV4-3|NA|NA
TGCGCCAGCAGCCAAGACAGGACAGCTTTGGGCACTGAAGCTTTCTTT
CASSQDRTALGTEAFF
>TRBJ2-7|TRBV5-1|NA|TRBD2
TGCGCCAGCAGCTTAGGTGAAGCGGGGGTCTACGAGCAGTACTTC
CASSLGEAGVYEQYF
>TRBJ1-2|TRBV19|NA|NA
TGTGCCAGTAGTATAGACACAGGGAACTATGGCTACACCTTC
CASSIDTGNYGYTF
>TRBJ1-1|TRBV2|NA|TRBD1
TGTGCCAGCAGCGCCCCACGGACAGGCAAAGAAGCTTTCTTT
CASSAPRTGKEAFF
>TRBJ1-5|TRBV6-2/TRBV6-3|once|TRBD1
TGTGCCAGCAGCCAGATGGGGACAGGGTGGTTGGTCCGGAGCAATCAGCCCCAGCATTTT
CASSQMGTGWLVRSNQPQHF
>TRBJ2-3|TRBV5-1|NA|NA
TGCGCCAGCAGCGGAGCAGGGGATTATATCTTCGATACGCAGTATTTT
CASSGAGDYIFDTQYF
>TRBJ1-2|TRBV7-2|NA|TRBD1
TGTGCCAGCAGCTTACCTCGCAATAAAGGATGGGACAGAACCTATGGCTACACCTTC
CASSLPRNKGWDRTYGYTF
>TRBJ1-1|TRBV5-1|NA|TRBD1
TGCGCCAGCAGTAAGGACAGGGGAGGGACTGAAGCTTTCTTT
CASSKDRGGTEAFF
>TRBJ1-3|TRBV7-2|NA|TRBD1
TGTGCCAGCAGCTCCACGGACAGGTGGAACACCATATATTTT
CASSSTDRWNTIYF
>TRBJ2-4|TRBV19|NA|TRBD1
TGTGCCAGTAGTAGACAGGGGAGTGCGGACATTCAGTACTTC
CASSRQGSADIQYF
>TRBJ2-1|TRBV9|NA|TRBD2
TGTGCCAGCAGCGTAGGTCCAGCGGGAGTGGACAATGAGCAGTTCTTC
CASSVGPAGVDNEQFF
>TRBJ2-3|TRBV9|NA|NA
TGTGCCAGCAGCGTCACCCGGGACATACGGGCAGATACGCAGTATTTT
CASSVTRDIRADTQYF
>TRBJ1-5|TRBV7-2|NA|NA
TGTGCCAGCAGCTGGCGAGAGGGCAATCAGCCCCAGCATTTT
CASSWREGNQPQHF
>TRBJ1-3|TRBV3-1/TRBV3-2|NA|NA
TGTGCCAGCAGCCAAGATTTTCGGGGGAGGACTGGAAACACCATATATTTT
CASSQDFRGRTGNTIYF
>TRBJ1-1|TRBV5-5|NA|NA
TGTGCCAGCAGCTTGTCTTCCTCGAACACTGAAGCTTTCTTT
CASSLSSSNTEAFF
>TRBJ2-5|TRBV7-9|NA|NA
TGTGCCAGCAGCGACCGACAGGGACTGGAGACCCAGTACTTC
CASSDRQGLETQYF
>TRBJ1-2|TRBV5-1|NA|NA
TGCGCCAGCAGCTTGGATGGACAGAACTATGGCTACACCTTC
CASSLDGQNYGYTF
>TRBJ2-3|TRBV2|NA|NA
TGTGCCAGCCGTTTTAGGGGCTCCTCAGATACGCAGTATTTT
CASRFRGSSDTQYF